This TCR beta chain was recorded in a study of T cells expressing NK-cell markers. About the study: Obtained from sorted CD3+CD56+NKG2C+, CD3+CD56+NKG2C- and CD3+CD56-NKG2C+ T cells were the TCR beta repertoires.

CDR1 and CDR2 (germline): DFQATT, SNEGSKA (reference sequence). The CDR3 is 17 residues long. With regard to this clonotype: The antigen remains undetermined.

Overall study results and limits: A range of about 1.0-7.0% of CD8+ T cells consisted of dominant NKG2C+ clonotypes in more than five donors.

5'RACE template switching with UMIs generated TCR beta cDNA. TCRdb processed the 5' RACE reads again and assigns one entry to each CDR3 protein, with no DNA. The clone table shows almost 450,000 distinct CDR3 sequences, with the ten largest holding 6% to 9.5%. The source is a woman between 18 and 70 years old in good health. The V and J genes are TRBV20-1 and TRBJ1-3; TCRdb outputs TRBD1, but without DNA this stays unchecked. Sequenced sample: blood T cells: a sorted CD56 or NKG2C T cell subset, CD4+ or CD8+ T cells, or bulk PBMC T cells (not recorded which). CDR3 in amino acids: CSARDQGPQGAGNTIYF.